The table lists the clone carrying this T cell receptor beta chain with a few counts. Its target is not known. This entry belongs to a study of beta chain features in type 1 diabetes. Study background: All samples combined gave around 98,000,000 sorted cells for examination.

The CDR3 has 11 amino acids. From germline, CDR1 is WSHSY and CDR2 SAAADI. V shed 6 bases and J shed 4 bases, with 3 bases lying between them. Study-level findings and limits: Across all four CD4+ subsets, people with type 1 diabetes showed modestly shorter TCRB CDR3s.

Reverse transcribing all isolated RNA meant expressed TCRB transcripts were sequenced. The method was immunoSEQ multiplex PCR; TCRdb's version includes in-frame clones alone and lacks a portion of them. The repertoire holds 600,000 to 700,000 clones, with roughly an eighth as singletons. The clonotype originates from a man aged 25-45 years with type 1 diabetes. Sequencing input: naive CD4+ T cells from blood. V is TRBV10-2 and J is TRBJ2-2; D is ambiguous. The CDR3 DNA sequence: TGCGCCAGCAGGAGCACCGGGGAGCTGTTTTTT. Encoded protein: CASRSTGELFF.